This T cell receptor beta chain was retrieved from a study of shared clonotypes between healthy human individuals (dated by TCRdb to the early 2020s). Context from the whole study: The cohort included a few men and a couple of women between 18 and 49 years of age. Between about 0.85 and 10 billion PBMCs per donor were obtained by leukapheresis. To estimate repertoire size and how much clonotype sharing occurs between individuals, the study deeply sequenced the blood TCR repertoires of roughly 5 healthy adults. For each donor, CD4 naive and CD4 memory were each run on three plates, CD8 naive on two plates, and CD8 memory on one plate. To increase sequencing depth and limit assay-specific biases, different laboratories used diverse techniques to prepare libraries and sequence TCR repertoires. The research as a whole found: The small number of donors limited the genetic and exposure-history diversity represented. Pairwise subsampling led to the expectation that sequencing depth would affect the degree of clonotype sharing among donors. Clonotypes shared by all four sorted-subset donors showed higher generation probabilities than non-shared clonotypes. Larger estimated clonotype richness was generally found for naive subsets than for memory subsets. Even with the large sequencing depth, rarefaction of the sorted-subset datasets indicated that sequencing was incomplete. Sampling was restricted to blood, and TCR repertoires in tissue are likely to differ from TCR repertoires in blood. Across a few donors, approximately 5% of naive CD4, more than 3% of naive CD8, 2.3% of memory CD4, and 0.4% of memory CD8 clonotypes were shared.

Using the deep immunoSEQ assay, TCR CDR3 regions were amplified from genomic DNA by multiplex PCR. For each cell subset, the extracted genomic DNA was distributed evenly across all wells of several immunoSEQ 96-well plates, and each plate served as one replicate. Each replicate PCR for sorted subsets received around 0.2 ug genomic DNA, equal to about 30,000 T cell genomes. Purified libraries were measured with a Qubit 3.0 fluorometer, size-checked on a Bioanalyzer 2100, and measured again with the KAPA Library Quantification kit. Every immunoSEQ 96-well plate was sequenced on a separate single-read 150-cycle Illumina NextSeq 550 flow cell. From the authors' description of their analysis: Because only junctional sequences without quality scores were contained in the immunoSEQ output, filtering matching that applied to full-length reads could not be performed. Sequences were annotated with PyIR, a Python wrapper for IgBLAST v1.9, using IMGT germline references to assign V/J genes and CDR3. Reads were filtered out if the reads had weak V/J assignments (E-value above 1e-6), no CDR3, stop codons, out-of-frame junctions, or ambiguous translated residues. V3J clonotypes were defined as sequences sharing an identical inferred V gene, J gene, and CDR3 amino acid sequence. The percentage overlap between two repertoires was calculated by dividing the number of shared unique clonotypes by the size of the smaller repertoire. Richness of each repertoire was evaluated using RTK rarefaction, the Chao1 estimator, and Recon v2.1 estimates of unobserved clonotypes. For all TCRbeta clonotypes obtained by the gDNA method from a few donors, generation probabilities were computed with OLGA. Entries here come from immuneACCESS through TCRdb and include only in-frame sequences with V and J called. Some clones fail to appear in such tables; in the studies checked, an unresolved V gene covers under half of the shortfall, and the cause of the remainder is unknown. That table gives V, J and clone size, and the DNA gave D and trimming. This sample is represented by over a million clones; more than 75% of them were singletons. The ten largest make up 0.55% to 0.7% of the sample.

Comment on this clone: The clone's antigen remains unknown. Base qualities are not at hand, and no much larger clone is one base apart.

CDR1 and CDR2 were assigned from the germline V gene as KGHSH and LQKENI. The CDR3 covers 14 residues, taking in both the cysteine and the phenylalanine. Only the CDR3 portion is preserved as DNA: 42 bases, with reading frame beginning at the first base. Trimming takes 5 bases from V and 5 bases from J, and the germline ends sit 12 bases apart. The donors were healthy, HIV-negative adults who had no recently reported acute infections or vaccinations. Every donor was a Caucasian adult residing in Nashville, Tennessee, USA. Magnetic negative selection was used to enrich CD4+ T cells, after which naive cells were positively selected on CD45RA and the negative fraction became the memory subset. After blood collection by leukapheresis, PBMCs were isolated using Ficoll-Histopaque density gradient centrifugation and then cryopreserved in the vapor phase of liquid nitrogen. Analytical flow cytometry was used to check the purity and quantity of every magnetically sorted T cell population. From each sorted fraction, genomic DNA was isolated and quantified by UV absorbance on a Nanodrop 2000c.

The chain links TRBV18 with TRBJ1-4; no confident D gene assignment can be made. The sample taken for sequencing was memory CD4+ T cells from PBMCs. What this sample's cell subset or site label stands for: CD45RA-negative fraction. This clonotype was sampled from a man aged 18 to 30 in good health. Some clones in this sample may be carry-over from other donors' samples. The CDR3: CASSADLSNEKLFF. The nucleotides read TGTGCCAGCTCAGCCGACCTGTCCAATGAAAAACTGTTTTTT.